A selection of T cell receptor beta chains follows, all from one sample in a study of TIL therapy for anti-PD-1-resistant metastatic lung cancer. Sequencing was performed with immunoSEQ multiplex PCR; in TCRdb, only in-frame clones are kept and a portion is missing. The sample contains fewer than 30,000 clones, roughly three fifths of which appear only once. The source was tumor tissue, collected at baseline. These receptors all stem from a woman aged 30 to 85 with non-small cell lung cancer. The CDR3 runs from the conserved cysteine through the conserved F or W. The D gene is left open where the match is weak. Not all rows give a size; the values are once, few, many and, for expanded clones, a class.

J,D,size,V,CDR3,DNA
TRBJ2-1,-,-,TRBV11-3,CASSLARWSGSDNEQFF,TGTGCCAGCAGCTTAGCTAGGTGGAGCGGATCCGACAATGAGCAGTTCTTC
TRBJ2-3,TRBD2,-,TRBV14,CASSPIFSTSGSFSTDTQYF,TGTGCCAGCAGCCCAATATTCTCGACTAGCGGGAGCTTTAGCACAGATACGCAGTATTTT
TRBJ1-4,-,few,TRBV5-1,CASKQGPATNEKLFF,TGCGCCAGCAAACAGGGACCCGCAACTAATGAAAAACTGTTTTTT
TRBJ2-5,-,-,TRBV27,CASSFSLGETQYF,TGTGCCAGCAGTTTCTCGCTGGGCGAGACCCAGTACTTC
TRBJ2-1,TRBD2,-,TRBV27,CASSFDSGSYNEQFF,TGTGCCAGCAGTTTCGATAGCGGGAGTTACAATGAGCAGTTCTTC
TRBJ2-7,TRBD2,-,TRBV6-5,CASSSRTSGRYEQYF,TGTGCCAGCAGTTCCCGGACTAGCGGGAGGTACGAGCAGTACTTC
TRBJ2-3,-,-,TRBV5-4,CASSGRDKYTDTQYF,TGTGCCAGCAGCGGCCGGGACAAATACACAGATACGCAGTATTTT
TRBJ2-7,-,-,TRBV5-4,CASSLRGGNYEQYF,TGTGCCAGCAGCTTGAGGGGGGGTAACTACGAGCAGTACTTC
TRBJ1-1,-,-,TRBV10-2,CASRPTGYTEAFF,TGCGCCAGCAGACCAACGGGTTACACTGAAGCTTTCTTT
TRBJ2-7,-,-,TRBV5-1,CASSFDGTYEQYF,TGCGCCAGCAGCTTCGACGGAACCTACGAGCAGTACTTC
TRBJ1-2,TRBD1,few,TRBV27,CASGIYRGTNYGYTF,TGTGCCAGCGGGATATACAGGGGCACCAACTATGGCTACACCTTC
TRBJ2-5,-,-,TRBV2,CASSVTGYQETQYF,TGTGCCAGCAGTGTGACTGGATACCAAGAGACCCAGTACTTC
TRBJ2-5,-,few,TRBV5-1,CASSSPQGTQETQYF,TGCGCCAGCAGCTCGCCACAGGGTACTCAAGAGACCCAGTACTTC
TRBJ1-5,TRBD1,few,TRBV5-1,CASNRDSNQPQHF,TGCGCCAGCAACCGGGACAGTAATCAGCCCCAGCATTTT
TRBJ2-7,-,few,TRBV19,CASSKISSYEQYF,TGTGCCAGTAGTAAGATAAGCTCCTACGAGCAGTACTTC
TRBJ2-7,-,-,TRBV23-1,CASNQARGIHVDEQYF,TGCGCCAGCAACCAGGCACGGGGAATCCATGTGGACGAGCAGTACTTC
TRBJ1-5,-,few,TRBV28,CASSSPDLIGAQINQPQHF,TGTGCCAGCAGTTCCCCGGACCTAATTGGGGCGCAAATTAATCAGCCCCAGCATTTT
TRBJ2-5,-,-,TRBV11-2,CASSLMGDFTQETQYF,TGTGCCAGCAGCTTAATGGGGGACTTTACCCAAGAGACCCAGTACTTC
TRBJ2-1,-,-,TRBV9,CASSVRQDLNNEQFF,TGTGCCAGCAGCGTAAGGCAGGACCTTAACAATGAGCAGTTCTTC
TRBJ2-5,-,once,TRBV5-1,CASSFTEETQYF,TGCGCCAGCAGCTTCACAGAGGAGACCCAGTACTTC
TRBJ1-3,TRBD1,-,TRBV11-2,CASSTMTGVGGNTIYF,TGTGCCAGCAGCACCATGACAGGGGTCGGTGGAAACACCATATATTTT
TRBJ1-5,-,-,TRBV6-1,CASSEALRQPQHF,TGTGCCAGCAGTGAAGCGCTGAGGCAGCCCCAGCATTTT
TRBJ1-2,-,-,TRBV5-6,CASSLSDQANYGYTF,TGTGCCAGCAGCTTAAGTGACCAAGCTAACTATGGCTACACCTTC
TRBJ2-5,TRBD2,few,TRBV19,CASSTTTSGKGTQYF,TGTGCCAGTAGTACCACGACTAGCGGGAAAGGGACCCAGTACTTC
TRBJ2-3,TRBD2,once,TRBV5-1,CASSFSGSSLGTDTQYF,TGCGCCAGCAGCTTTAGCGGGAGTTCGCTTGGAACAGATACGCAGTATTTT
TRBJ2-1,TRBD2,-,TRBV6-6,CASSYGREGNEQFF,TGTGCCAGCAGTTACGGGCGGGAGGGGAATGAGCAGTTCTTC
TRBJ2-3,TRBD1,-,TRBV15,CATSRDREAQYF,TGTGCCACCAGCAGGGACAGGGAGGCGCAGTATTTT
TRBJ2-3,-,-,TRBV7-6,CASSLGPTDTQYF,TGTGCCAGCAGCTTAGGTCCCACAGATACGCAGTATTTT
TRBJ2-5,TRBD2,-,TRBV4-2,CASSQISGNQETQYF,TGTGCCAGCAGCCAGATTAGCGGGAACCAAGAGACCCAGTACTTC
TRBJ2-5,TRBD1,-,TRBV5-1,CASSALQGDQETQYF,TGCGCCAGCAGCGCCCTACAGGGGGACCAAGAGACCCAGTACTTC
TRBJ1-1,-,-,TRBV30,CAGVREHSEAFF,TGTGCTGGGGTCCGGGAACACTCTGAAGCTTTCTTT
TRBJ2-1,TRBD2,-,TRBV7-2,CASSLASGTYNEQFF,TGTGCCAGCAGCTTAGCTAGCGGGACCTACAATGAGCAGTTCTTC
TRBJ2-3,TRBD2,-,TRBV5-1,CASSPTSGSGTDTQYF,TGCGCCAGCAGCCCGACTAGCGGGAGTGGAACAGATACGCAGTATTTT
TRBJ2-1,-,-,TRBV6-5,CASSRDNEQFF,TGTGCCAGCAGCAGGGACAATGAGCAGTTCTTC
TRBJ2-5,TRBD2,-,TRBV2,CASSDSSGRVGWETQYF,TGTGCCAGCAGTGATTCTAGCGGGAGAGTGGGTTGGGAGACCCAGTACTTC
TRBJ2-7,-,-,TRBV29-1,CSVSTGYEQYF,TGCAGCGTATCTACAGGGTACGAGCAGTACTTC
TRBJ2-1,-,once,TRBV20-1,CSASGSYEQFF,TGCAGTGCTAGCGGGAGTTATGAGCAGTTCTTC
TRBJ2-7,TRBD2,-,TRBV9,CASSGLAGKRAQYF,TGTGCCAGCAGTGGACTAGCGGGAAAGAGGGCGCAGTACTTC
TRBJ1-1,TRBD1,-,TRBV6-1,CASRDRGSSEAFF,TGTGCCAGCAGAGACAGGGGGTCTTCTGAAGCTTTCTTT
TRBJ2-7,-,-,TRBV5-6,CASSRNRGGGFGQYF,TGTGCCAGCAGCCGTAATAGAGGGGGAGGCTTCGGGCAGTACTTC
TRBJ2-1,TRBD1,-,TRBV5-6,CASSLSGDSEQFF,TGTGCCAGCAGCTTGTCCGGGGACAGTGAGCAGTTCTTC
TRBJ2-7,-,-,TRBV10-2,CASSELASQAHEQYF,TGCGCCAGCAGTGAGTTGGCTAGCCAGGCCCACGAGCAGTACTTC
TRBJ2-5,TRBD1,-,TRBV20-1,CSADRDQYF,TGCAGTGCTGACAGGGACCAGTACTTC
TRBJ2-2,TRBD2,-,TRBV7-8,CASSLTGSGRAGELFF,TGTGCCAGCAGCTTAACTGGTAGCGGGAGGGCCGGGGAGCTGTTTTTT
TRBJ1-1,-,-,TRBV11-2,CASSLESRGVRKNTEAFF,TGTGCCAGCAGCTTAGAATCCAGGGGAGTGAGAAAGAACACTGAAGCTTTCTTT
TRBJ1-3,-,-,TRBV9,CASSVEAASGNTIYF,TGTGCCAGCAGCGTAGAAGCAGCCTCTGGAAACACCATATATTTT
TRBJ2-5,-,-,TRBV5-1,CASSQGYRETQYF,TGCGCCAGCAGCCAAGGGTATAGAGAGACCCAGTACTTC
TRBJ2-7,-,few,TRBV25-1,CASSAGGAYEQYF,TGTGCCAGCAGTGCAGGGGGGGCCTACGAGCAGTACTTC
TRBJ2-2,-,-,TRBV7-6,CASSFPSGFDTGELFF,TGTGCCAGCAGCTTCCCATCAGGGTTTGACACCGGGGAGCTGTTTTTT
TRBJ2-7,TRBD2,-,TRBV25-1,CASSWDGTKGEQYF,TGTGCCAGCAGTTGGGACGGGACTAAAGGCGAGCAGTACTTC
TRBJ1-1,TRBD1,-,TRBV5-6,CASSLRTGFFSEAFF,TGTGCCAGCAGCCTAAGGACAGGGTTTTTTTCTGAAGCTTTCTTT
TRBJ2-7,-,-,TRBV11-2,CASSPQVVTSQQYF,TGTGCCAGCAGCCCACAGGTCGTTACAAGTCAGCAGTACTTC
TRBJ2-5,-,-,TRBV9,CASSVGTALGETQYF,TGTGCCAGCAGCGTAGGGACAGCCCTCGGGGAGACCCAGTACTTC
TRBJ2-5,TRBD2,-,TRBV6-1,CASSELGGRLQETQYF,TGTGCCAGCAGTGAGTTGGGCGGGAGGCTCCAAGAGACCCAGTACTTC
TRBJ2-7,-,-,TRBV15,CATSRQFSDEQYF,TGTGCCACCAGCAGACAGTTCTCCGACGAGCAGTACTTC
TRBJ2-7,TRBD1,medium-sized,TRBV4-1,CASSQAGTGGDEQYF,TGCGCCAGCAGCCAAGCTGGGACAGGGGGCGACGAGCAGTACTTC
TRBJ1-3,-,-,TRBV11-3,CASSFTLQYTSGNTIYF,TGTGCCAGCAGCTTTACTCTACAATACACCTCTGGAAACACCATATATTTT
TRBJ2-1,TRBD1,-,TRBV7-2,CASSSAPGQGYNEQFF,TGTGCCAGCAGCTCCGCCCCGGGACAGGGGTACAATGAGCAGTTCTTC